This T cell receptor (beta chain) was recorded in a study of CD8+CD57+ T cells in acquired aplastic anemia. As regards this clonotype: What it binds is not known.

Genomic DNA served as template for TCR beta VDJ and CDR3 profiling. Each CDR3 protein is one row after TCRdb ran MiXCR on the reads. The sample has under 40,000 distinct CDR3 sequences; 75% to 85% are singletons. Overall study findings and caveats: Simpson's diversity of CD8+ cells was not significantly different in patients compared with controls.

The sample comprised sorted CD4+, CD8+, or CD8+CD57+ T cells (not recorded which) from PBMCs. The receptor was derived from a human donor in good health, serving as a control.

Here the CDR3 reads CASSLGQGSYEQYF. DNA for the CDR3: TGTGCCAGCAGTTTAGGCCAGGGGAGCTACGAGCAGTACTTC. The chain has TRBV12-3 or TRBV12-4 and TRBJ2-7; weak D call: TRBD1 (6 bases). V shed 1 base and J shed 3 bases, with 10 bases lying between them. The CDR3 extends over 14 amino acids.